This T cell receptor (beta chain) came from a study of Ad26.COV2.S vaccination and SARS-CoV-2 variants. At the level of the study: Donor was in the COV1001 Ad26.COV2.S trial arm. Administration of Ad26.COV2.S was intramuscular, either once or twice 56 days apart. Study conclusions and caveats: Analyses of TCR breadth and depth may have underestimated total T cell responses. Those who received vaccine or placebo ended up with similar non-spike TCR breadth.

Generated by immunoSEQ multiplex PCR, the TCRdb table keeps only in-frame clones and is missing some. The repertoire has 430,000 or so clones, 80% to 95% of them found once; the top ten carry more than 10%. V was shortened by 6 bases and J by 4 bases, with 15 bases between the two germline ends. This CDR3 region has 15 residues. Germline V gene data show CDR1 as SEHNR and CDR2 as FQNEAQ (reference sequence). With regard to this clone: Antigen: not known.

Treatment noted: 15 to 20 received Ad26.COV2.S at low or high dose, single or two shots; 5 received placebo; per-sample allocation not given. At day 63 after the first vaccine or placebo injection, samples were drawn. Material: peripheral blood, obtained in a trial of Ad26.COV2.S vaccine versus placebo. The origin of this receptor is a person between 18 and 60 years old who received the Ad26.COV2.S COVID-19 vaccine or a placebo. This sequence joins TRBV7-9 and TRBJ2-2; possibly TRBD1 or TRBD2 for D (5 bases each). The CDR3: CASRKGPVGTGELFF. The CDR3 nucleotides are TGTGCCAGCAGGAAGGGACCCGTTGGCACCGGGGAGCTGTTTTTT. Full variable domain (remainder filled in from reference TRBV7-9 and TRBJ2-2): DTGVSQNPRHKITKRGQNVTFRCDPISEHNRLYWYRQTLGQGPEFLTYFQNEAQLEKSRLLSDRFSAERPKGSFSTLEIQRTEQGDSAMYLCASRKGPVGTGELFFGEGSRLTVL.